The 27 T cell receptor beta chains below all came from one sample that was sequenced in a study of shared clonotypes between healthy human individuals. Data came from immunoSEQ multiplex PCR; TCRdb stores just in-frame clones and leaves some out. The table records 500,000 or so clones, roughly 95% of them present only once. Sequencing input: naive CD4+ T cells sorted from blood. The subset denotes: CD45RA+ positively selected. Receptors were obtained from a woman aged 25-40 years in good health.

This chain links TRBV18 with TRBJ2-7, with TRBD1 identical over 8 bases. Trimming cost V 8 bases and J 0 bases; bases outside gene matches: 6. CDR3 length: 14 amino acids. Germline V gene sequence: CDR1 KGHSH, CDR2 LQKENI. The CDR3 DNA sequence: TGTGCCAGCAACCAGGACAGGGACTCCTACGAGCAGTACTTC. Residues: CASNQDRDSYEQYF.

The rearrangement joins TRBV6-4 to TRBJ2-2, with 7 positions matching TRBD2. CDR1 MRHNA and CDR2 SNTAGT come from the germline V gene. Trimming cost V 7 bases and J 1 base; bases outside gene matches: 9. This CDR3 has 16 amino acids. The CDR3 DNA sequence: TGTGCCAGCAAGTCGGAAGCGGGACTGAACACCGGGGAGCTGTTTTTT. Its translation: CASKSEAGLNTGELFF.

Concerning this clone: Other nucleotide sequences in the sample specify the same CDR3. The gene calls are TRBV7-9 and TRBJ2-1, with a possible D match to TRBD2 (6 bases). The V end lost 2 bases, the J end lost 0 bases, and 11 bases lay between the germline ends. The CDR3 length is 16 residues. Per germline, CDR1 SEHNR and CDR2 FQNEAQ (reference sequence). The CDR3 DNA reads TGTGCCAGCAGCTTACTGGCCGGGAGCTCCTACAATGAGCAGTTCTTC. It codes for CASSLLAGSSYNEQFF.

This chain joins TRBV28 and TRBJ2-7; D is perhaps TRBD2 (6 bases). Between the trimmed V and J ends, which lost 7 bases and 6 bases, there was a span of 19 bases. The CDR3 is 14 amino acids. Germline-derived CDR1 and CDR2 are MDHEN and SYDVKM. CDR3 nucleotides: TGTGCCAGCACACCCGGGACTCCTCCCTCCGAGCAGTACTTC. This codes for CASTPGTPPSEQYF.

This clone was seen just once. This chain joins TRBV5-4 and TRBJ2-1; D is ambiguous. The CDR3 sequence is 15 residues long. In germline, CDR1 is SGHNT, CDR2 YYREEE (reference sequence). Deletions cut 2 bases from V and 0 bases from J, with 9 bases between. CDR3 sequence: CASSFGDRSYNEQFF. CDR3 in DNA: TGTGCCAGCAGCTTTGGGGATCGCTCCTACAATGAGCAGTTCTTC.

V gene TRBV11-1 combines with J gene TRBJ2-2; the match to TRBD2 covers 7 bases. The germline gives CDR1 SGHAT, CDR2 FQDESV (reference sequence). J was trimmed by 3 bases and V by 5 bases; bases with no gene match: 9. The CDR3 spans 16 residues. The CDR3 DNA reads TGTGCCAGCAGCCGGAGCGGGACCAGAGACACCGGGGAGCTGTTTTTT. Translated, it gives CASSRSGTRDTGELFF.

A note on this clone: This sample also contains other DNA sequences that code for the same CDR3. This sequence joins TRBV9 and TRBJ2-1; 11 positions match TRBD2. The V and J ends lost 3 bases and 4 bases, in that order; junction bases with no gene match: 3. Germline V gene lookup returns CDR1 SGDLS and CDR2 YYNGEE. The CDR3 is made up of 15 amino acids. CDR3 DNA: TGTGCCAGCAGCGACGGGACTAGCGGATACAATGAGCAGTTCTTC. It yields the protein CASSDGTSGYNEQFF.

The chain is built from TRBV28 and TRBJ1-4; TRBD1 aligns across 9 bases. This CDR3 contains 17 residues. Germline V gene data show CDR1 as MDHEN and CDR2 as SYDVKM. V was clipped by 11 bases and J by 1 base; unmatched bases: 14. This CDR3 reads CACHRDRVFGTNEKLFF. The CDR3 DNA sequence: TGTGCCTGCCATCGGGACAGGGTGTTCGGAACTAATGAAAAACTGTTTTTT.

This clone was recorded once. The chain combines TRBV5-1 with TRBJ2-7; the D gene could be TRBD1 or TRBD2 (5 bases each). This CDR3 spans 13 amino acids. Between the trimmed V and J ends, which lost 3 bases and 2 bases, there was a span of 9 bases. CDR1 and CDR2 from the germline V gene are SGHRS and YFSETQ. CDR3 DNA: TGCGCCAGCAGCTGGGGGTTCGCCTACGAGCAGTACTTC. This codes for CASSWGFAYEQYF.

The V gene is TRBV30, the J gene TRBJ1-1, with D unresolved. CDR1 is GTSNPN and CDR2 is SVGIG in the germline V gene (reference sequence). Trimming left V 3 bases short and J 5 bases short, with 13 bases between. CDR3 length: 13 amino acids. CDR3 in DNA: TGTGCCTGGAGCAACCGGCGAGGGACTGAAGCTTTCTTT. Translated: CAWSNRRGTEAFF.

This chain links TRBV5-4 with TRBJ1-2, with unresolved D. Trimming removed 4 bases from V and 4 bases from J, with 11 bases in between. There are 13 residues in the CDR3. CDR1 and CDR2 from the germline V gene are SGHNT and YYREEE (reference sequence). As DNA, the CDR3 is TGTGCCAGCAGCCTGCTCGGGCTCTATGGCTACACCTTC. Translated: CASSLLGLYGYTF.

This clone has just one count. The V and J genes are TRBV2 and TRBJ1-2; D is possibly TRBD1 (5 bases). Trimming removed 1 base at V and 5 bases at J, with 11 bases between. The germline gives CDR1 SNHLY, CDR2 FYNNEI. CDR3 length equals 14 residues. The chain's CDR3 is CASSEVGRGYGYTF. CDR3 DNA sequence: TGTGCCAGCAGTGAAGTGGGGCGTGGGTATGGCTACACCTTC.

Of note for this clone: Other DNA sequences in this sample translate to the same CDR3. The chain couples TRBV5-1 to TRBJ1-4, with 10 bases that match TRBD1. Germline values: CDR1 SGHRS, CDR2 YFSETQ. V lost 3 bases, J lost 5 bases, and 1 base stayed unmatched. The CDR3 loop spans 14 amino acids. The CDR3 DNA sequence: TGCGCCAGCAGCTCGGGACAGGGGAATGAAAAACTGTTTTTT. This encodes CASSSGQGNEKLFF.

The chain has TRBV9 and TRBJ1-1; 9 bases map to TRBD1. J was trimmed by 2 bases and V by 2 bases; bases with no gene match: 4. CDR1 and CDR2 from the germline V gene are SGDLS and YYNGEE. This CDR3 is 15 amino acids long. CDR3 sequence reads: CASSVGTGRNTEAFF. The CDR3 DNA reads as TGTGCCAGCAGCGTGGGGACAGGGCGCAACACTGAAGCTTTCTTT.

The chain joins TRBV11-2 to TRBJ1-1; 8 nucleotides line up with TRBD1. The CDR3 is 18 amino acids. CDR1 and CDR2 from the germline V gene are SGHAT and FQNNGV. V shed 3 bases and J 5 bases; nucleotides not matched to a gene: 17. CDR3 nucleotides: TGTGCCAGCAGCTTTCCTGCCCTTTCGCAGGGGGCGAGGACTGAAGCTTTCTTT. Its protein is CASSFPALSQGARTEAFF.

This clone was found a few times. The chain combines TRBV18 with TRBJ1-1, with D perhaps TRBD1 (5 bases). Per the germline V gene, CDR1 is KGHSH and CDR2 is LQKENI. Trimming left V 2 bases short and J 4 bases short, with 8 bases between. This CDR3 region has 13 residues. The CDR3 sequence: CASSPRTSTEAFF. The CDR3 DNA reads TGTGCCAGCTCACCAAGGACAAGCACTGAAGCTTTCTTT.

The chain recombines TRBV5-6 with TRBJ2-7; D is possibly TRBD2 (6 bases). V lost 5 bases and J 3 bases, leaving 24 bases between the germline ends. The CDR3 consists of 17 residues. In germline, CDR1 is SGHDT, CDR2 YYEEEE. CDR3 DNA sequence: TGTGCCAGCAGTCGCCTAGCGACCTTGGTGGTAGTCTACGAGCAGTACTTC. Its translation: CASSRLATLVVVYEQYF. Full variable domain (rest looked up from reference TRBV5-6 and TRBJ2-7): DAGVTQSPTHLIKTRGQQVTLRCSPKSGHDTVSWYQQALGQGPQFIFQYYEEEERQRGNFPDRFSGHQFPNYSSELNVNALLLGDSALYLCASSRLATLVVVYEQYFGPGTRLTVT.

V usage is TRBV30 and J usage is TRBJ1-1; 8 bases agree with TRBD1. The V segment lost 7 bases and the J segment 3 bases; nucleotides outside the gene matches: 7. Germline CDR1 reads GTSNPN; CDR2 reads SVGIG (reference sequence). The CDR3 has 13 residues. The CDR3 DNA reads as TGTGCCTACCAAACAGGGGGGTACACTGAAGCTTTCTTT. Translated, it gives CAYQTGGYTEAFF.

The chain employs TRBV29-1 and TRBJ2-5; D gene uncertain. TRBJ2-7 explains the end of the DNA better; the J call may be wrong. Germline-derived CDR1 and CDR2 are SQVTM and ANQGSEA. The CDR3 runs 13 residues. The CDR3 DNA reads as TGCAGCGTTGGGAAAGGGAACTCCTACGAGCAGTACTTC. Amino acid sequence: CSVGKGNSYEQYF.

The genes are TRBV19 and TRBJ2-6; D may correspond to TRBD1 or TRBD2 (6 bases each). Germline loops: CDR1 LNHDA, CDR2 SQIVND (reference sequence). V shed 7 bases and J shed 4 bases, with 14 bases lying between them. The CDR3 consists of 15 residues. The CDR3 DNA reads TGTGCCAGTATGGGGGGCCAAACCGGGGCCAACGTCCTGACTTTC. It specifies CASMGGQTGANVLTF.

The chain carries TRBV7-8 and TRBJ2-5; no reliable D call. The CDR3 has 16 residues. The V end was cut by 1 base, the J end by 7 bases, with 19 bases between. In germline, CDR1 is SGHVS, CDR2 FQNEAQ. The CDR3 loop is CASSLERSGGSRTQYF. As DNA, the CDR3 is TGTGCCAGCAGCTTAGAGCGATCGGGCGGATCCCGGACCCAGTACTTC.

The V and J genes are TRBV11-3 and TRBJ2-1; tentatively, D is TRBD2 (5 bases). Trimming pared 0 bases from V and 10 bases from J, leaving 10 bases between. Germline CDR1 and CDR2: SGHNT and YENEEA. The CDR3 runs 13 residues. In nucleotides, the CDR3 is TGTGCCAGCAGCTTAGAGCTAGCTGGGGAGCAGTTCTTC. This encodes CASSLELAGEQFF.

CDR3: CASSLALTTGAYYGYTF. CDR3 sequence (DNA): TGTGCCAGCAGCTTAGCCCTGACGACAGGGGCCTACTATGGCTACACCTTC. The genes are TRBV7-8 and TRBJ1-2, with TRBD1 identical over 8 bases. CDR1 and CDR2 (germline): SGHVS, FQNEAQ. Trimming took 0 bases from V and 3 from J; bases not matched to a gene: 9. This CDR3 has 17 amino acids.

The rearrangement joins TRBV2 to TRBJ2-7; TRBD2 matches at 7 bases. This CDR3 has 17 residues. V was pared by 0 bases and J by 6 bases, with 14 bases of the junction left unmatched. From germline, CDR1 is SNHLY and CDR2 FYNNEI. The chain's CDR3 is CASSEARQRERFGEQYF. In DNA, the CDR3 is TGTGCCAGCAGTGAAGCTAGACAGCGGGAACGGTTCGGCGAGCAGTACTTC.

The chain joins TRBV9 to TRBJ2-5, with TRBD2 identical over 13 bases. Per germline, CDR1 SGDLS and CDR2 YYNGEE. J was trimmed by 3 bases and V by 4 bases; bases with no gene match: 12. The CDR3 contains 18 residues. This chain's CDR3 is CASSLGLAGVGGEETQYF. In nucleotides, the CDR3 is TGTGCCAGCAGCCTCGGACTAGCGGGAGTAGGGGGGGAAGAGACCCAGTACTTC. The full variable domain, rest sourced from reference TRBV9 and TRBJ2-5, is DSGVTQTPKHLITATGQRVTLRCSPRSGDLSVYWYQQSLDQGLQFLIQYYNGEERAKGNILERFSAQQFPDLHSELNLSSLELGDSALYFCASSLGLAGVGGEETQYFGPGTRLLVL.

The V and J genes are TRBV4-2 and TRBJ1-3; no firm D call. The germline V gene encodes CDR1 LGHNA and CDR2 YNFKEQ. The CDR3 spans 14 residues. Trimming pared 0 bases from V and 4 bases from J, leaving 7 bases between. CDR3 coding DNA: TGTGCCAGCAGCCAAGAAAGTCTGGGAAACACCATATATTTT. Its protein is CASSQESLGNTIYF.

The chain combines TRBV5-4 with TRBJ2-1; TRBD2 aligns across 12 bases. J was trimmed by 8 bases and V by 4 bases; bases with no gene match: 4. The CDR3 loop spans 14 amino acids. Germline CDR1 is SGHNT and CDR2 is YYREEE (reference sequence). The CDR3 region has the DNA TGTGCCAGCAGCCTAGCGGGAGGGGGGCATGAGCAGTTCTTC. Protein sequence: CASSLAGGGHEQFF.